This TCR beta chain was sequenced in a study of Graves' ophthalmopathy and Graves' hyperthyroidism. Amplification of TCR beta CDR3 regions used RNA transcripts. Scientists carried out first-round RT-PCR using HTBI primers and then a second-round multiplex PCR. TCRdb called the multiplex PCR reads again in MiXCR, with one record for every CDR3 protein. The sample has hundreds of thousands of distinct CDR3 sequences, 21% seen once. This clonotype has a count of ten or more. What was sequenced was peripheral blood. This sequence was found in a woman aged 18-29 years with stable Graves' hyperthyroidism.

In DNA, the CDR3 is TGTGCCAGCAGTTACGGGAGGGTGAACACCGGGGAGCTGTTTTTT. This codes for CASSYGRVNTGELFF. The chain is built from TRBV6-2 or TRBV6-3 and TRBJ2-2; 7 bases agree with TRBD2. The germline V gene has CDR1 MNHEY and CDR2 SVGEGT. The CDR3 contains 15 residues. V lost 2 bases to trimming and J lost 1 base; unmatched junction nucleotides: 1.